This T cell receptor (beta chain) was sequenced for a study of Tregs in tolerant kidney transplant recipients. The table lists this clone with a few counts. Trimming pared 6 bases from V and 7 bases from J, leaving 12 bases between. The germline V gene has CDR1 DFQATT and CDR2 SNEGSKA (reference sequence). The CDR3 is 11 amino acids. Here immunoSEQ multiplex PCR was the method, and the copy in TCRdb shows in-frame clones only, minus some. This table has tens of thousands of clones, about 83% appearing once. Input material: CD4+ T cells from blood. The receptor's source is a human donor in good health. The rearrangement joins TRBV20-1 to TRBJ1-2; D is uncertain. The CDR3, as DNA: TGCAGTGCCTCTCCGGGAGGTGGCTACACCTTC. This codes for CSASPGGGYTF.